The rows below give T cell receptor beta chains drawn from one sample of a study of yellow fever vaccine responses in identical twins. Each CDR3 protein gets one entry after TCRdb re-called the RT-PCR reads with MiXCR. The sample shows about 6,000 distinct CDR3 sequences, about 65% of them seen only once. The material sequenced was T cells from blood (PBMCs), unsorted or a sorted subset (not recorded which), taken before or after yellow fever vaccination (not recorded which). The source of these receptors is a young woman who received the yellow fever vaccine. CDR3s include the opening cysteine and the closing phenylalanine or tryptophan. Fields, in order: D gene, V gene, clone size, J gene, CDR3 protein, CDR3 DNA. The D gene is left open where the match is weak. Rows may omit the clone size; those that give it use once, few, many or a size class.

>TRBD1|TRBV20-1|.|TRBJ1-1
CSAPGQGMNTEAFF
TGCAGTGCCCCGGGACAGGGCATGAACACTGAAGCTTTCTTT
>.|TRBV19|.|TRBJ1-5
CASSEMGASQPQHF
TGTGCCAGTAGTGAAATGGGGGCTTCGCAGCCCCAGCATTTT
>.|TRBV5-1|.|TRBJ2-1
CASSLSSFAYNEQFF
TGCGCCAGCAGCTTGAGCAGTTTCGCCTACAATGAGCAGTTCTTC
>.|TRBV18|few|TRBJ1-3
CASSPRPYSGNTIYF
TGTGCCAGCTCACCACGACCGTACTCTGGAAACACCATATATTTT
>.|TRBV10-3|.|TRBJ2-2
CAIREGAGELFF
TGTGCCATCAGGGAGGGTGCCGGGGAGCTGTTTTTT
>TRBD1|TRBV29-1|.|TRBJ2-1
CSFQGQGYNEQFF
TGCAGCTTCCAAGGACAGGGCTACAATGAGCAGTTCTTC
>TRBD1|TRBV6-4|few|TRBJ2-1
CASSDSSGGNEQFF
TGTGCCAGCAGTGACTCTTCAGGGGGCAATGAGCAGTTCTTC
>.|TRBV5-1|.|TRBJ2-2
CASSFEGTGELFF
TGCGCCAGCAGCTTCGAGGGCACCGGGGAGCTGTTTTTT
>.|TRBV7-2|.|TRBJ2-1
CASSLVWQGLNEQFF
TGTGCCAGCAGCTTAGTTTGGCAGGGACTCAATGAGCAGTTCTTC
>.|TRBV18|.|TRBJ2-1
CASSPGNEQFF
TGTGCCAGCTCACCTGGAAATGAGCAGTTCTTC
>.|TRBV4-1|.|TRBJ2-7
CASSPQGGLYEQYF
TGCGCCAGCAGCCCTCAGGGGGGACTCTACGAGCAGTACTTC
>.|TRBV5-4|few|TRBJ1-5
CASSLDPQIRPQHF
TGTGCCAGCAGCTTGGATCCCCAGATTCGTCCCCAGCATTTT
>TRBD2|TRBV18|.|TRBJ2-7
CASSPISGNEQYF
TGTGCCAGCTCACCAATAAGCGGGAACGAGCAGTACTTC
>TRBD1|TRBV28|.|TRBJ2-2
CGIGQDNTGELFF
TGTGGGATAGGACAGGATAACACCGGGGAGCTGTTTTTT
>.|TRBV7-3|.|TRBJ2-5
CASSLRGTSETQYF
TGTGCCAGCAGCTTAAGGGGGACCTCGGAGACCCAGTACTTC
>TRBD1|TRBV23-1|few|TRBJ1-1
CASSQRDRGMNTEAFF
TGCGCCAGCAGTCAGCGGGACAGGGGAATGAACACTGAAGCTTTCTTT
>.|TRBV11-2|.|TRBJ2-1
CASRRTLYNEQFF
TGTGCCAGCAGGCGAACCCTCTACAATGAGCAGTTCTTC
>.|TRBV2|.|TRBJ2-1
CASVLLATYNEQFF
TGTGCCAGCGTGTTACTAGCTACCTACAATGAGCAGTTCTTC
>.|TRBV20-1|few|TRBJ2-1
CSAKGNEQFF
TGCAGTGCTAAGGGGAATGAGCAGTTCTTC
>.|TRBV11-2|once|TRBJ1-5
CASSLDTPIGAQHF
TGTGCCAGCAGCTTAGACACTCCGATTGGGGCCCAGCATTTT
>.|TRBV6-2/TRBV6-3|.|TRBJ2-7
CASKNGLIYEQYF
TGTGCCAGCAAAAATGGACTGATCTACGAGCAGTACTTC
>TRBD2|TRBV25-1|.|TRBJ2-7
CASSPGRLGYEQYF
TGTGCCAGCAGCCCCGGGAGGCTTGGCTACGAGCAGTACTTC
>.|TRBV2|.|TRBJ1-5
CASSQHEGMGNQPQHF
TGTGCCAGCAGTCAACATGAGGGGATGGGCAATCAGCCCCAGCATTTT
>.|TRBV5-6|.|TRBJ2-5
CASSLFQGLETQYF
TGTGCCAGCAGCTTGTTTCAGGGGTTAGAGACCCAGTACTTC
>.|TRBV11-2|few|TRBJ2-7
CASSFRGQLRDLFYEQYF
TGTGCCAGCAGCTTTCGGGGGCAGCTCAGGGACCTCTTCTACGAGCAGTACTTC
>.|TRBV29-1|.|TRBJ2-3
CSVDGQTDTQYF
TGCAGCGTTGATGGTCAGACAGATACGCAGTATTTT
>.|TRBV29-1|few|TRBJ2-1
CSVVGGVIPTDEQFF
TGCAGCGTTGTCGGGGGCGTTATCCCAACCGATGAGCAGTTCTTC
>TRBD1|TRBV2|.|TRBJ2-5
CAGVDREQETQYF
TGTGCCGGCGTTGACAGGGAGCAAGAGACCCAGTACTTC
>TRBD2|TRBV20-1|.|TRBJ2-1
CSAPEGLAGRGEQFF
TGCAGTGCACCCGAAGGACTAGCGGGACGGGGTGAGCAGTTCTTC
>.|TRBV13|.|TRBJ2-3
CASRTDSVSTDTQYF
TGTGCCAGCAGAACCGACAGCGTAAGCACAGATACGCAGTATTTT
>.|TRBV18|once|TRBJ2-6
CASSLASGANVLTF
TGTGCCAGCTCCCTTGCCTCTGGGGCCAACGTCCTGACTTTC
>.|TRBV20-1|.|TRBJ2-1
CSARLGNEQFF
TGCAGTGCTAGACTGGGAAATGAGCAGTTCTTC
>.|TRBV11-3|.|TRBJ2-1
CASSVIRGSYNEQFF
TGTGCCAGCAGCGTGATCAGGGGTTCCTACAATGAGCAGTTCTTC
>.|TRBV2|.|TRBJ1-6
CASSEDMRRDSPLHF
TGTGCCAGCAGTGAAGACATGCGACGGGATTCACCCCTCCACTTT
>TRBD1|TRBV11-2|.|TRBJ1-5
CASSSSTGNSQPQHF
TGTGCCAGCAGCTCCTCGACAGGGAACAGTCAGCCCCAGCATTTT
>TRBD1|TRBV29-1|.|TRBJ1-2
CSVAGDRENYGYTF
TGCAGCGTTGCGGGGGACAGAGAAAACTATGGCTACACCTTC
>TRBD1|TRBV20-1|.|TRBJ2-5
CSARAPKADRVGYF
TGCAGTGCTAGAGCGCCAAAGGCGGACAGGGTAGGGTACTTC
>TRBD2|TRBV2|.|TRBJ2-7
CAGRRGITYEQYF
TGTGCCGGACGGCGGGGGATTACCTACGAGCAGTACTTC
>.|TRBV12-3/TRBV12-4|.|TRBJ2-7
CASSVGNVHEQYF
TGTGCCAGCAGTGTAGGGAACGTCCACGAGCAGTACTTC
>TRBD1|TRBV11-2|.|TRBJ1-2
CASSPTGNYGYTF
TGTGCCAGCAGCCCGACAGGGAACTATGGCTACACCTTC
>.|TRBV4-3|.|TRBJ1-3
CASSPSGSSGNTIYF
TGCGCCAGCAGCCCCTCCGGCAGCTCTGGAAACACCATATATTTT
>TRBD1|TRBV12-3/TRBV12-4|.|TRBJ1-2
CASRGTGRGYTF
TGTGCCAGCAGGGGGACAGGTCGGGGCTACACCTTC
>TRBD2|TRBV29-1|few|TRBJ2-7
CSAGGTSYEQYF
TGCAGCGCGGGGGGAACGTCCTACGAGCAGTACTTC
>.|TRBV27|.|TRBJ2-7
CASKIQHGGYEQYF
TGTGCCAGCAAGATACAGCACGGGGGCTACGAGCAGTACTTC
>TRBD2|TRBV13|few|TRBJ2-4
CASSLGGERDSNYF
TGTGCCAGCAGCTTAGGGGGGGAGCGGGACTCCAACTACTTC